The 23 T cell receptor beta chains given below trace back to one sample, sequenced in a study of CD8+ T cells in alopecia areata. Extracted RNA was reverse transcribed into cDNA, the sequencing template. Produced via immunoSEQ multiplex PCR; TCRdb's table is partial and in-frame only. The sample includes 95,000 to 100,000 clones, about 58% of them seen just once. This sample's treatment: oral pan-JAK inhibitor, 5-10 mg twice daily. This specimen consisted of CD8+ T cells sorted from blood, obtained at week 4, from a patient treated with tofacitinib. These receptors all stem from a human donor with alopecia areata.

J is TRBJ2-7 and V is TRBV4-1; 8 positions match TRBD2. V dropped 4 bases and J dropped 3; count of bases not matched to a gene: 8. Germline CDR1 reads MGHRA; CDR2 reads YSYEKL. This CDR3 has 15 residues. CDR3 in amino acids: CASSPSAGVFYEQYF. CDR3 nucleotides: TGCGCCAGCAGCCCCTCAGCGGGAGTCTTCTACGAGCAGTACTTC.

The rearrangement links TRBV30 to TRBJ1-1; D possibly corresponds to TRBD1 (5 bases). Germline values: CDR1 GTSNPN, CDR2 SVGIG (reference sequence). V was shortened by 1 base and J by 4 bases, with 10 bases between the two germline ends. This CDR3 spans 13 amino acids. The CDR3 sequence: CAWSETGGTEAFF. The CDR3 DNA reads TGTGCCTGGAGTGAAACTGGGGGCACTGAAGCTTTCTTT.

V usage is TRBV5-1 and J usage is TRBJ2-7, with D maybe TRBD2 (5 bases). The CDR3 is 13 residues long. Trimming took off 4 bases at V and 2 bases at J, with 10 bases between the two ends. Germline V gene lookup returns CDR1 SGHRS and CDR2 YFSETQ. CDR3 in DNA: TGCGCCAGCAGCATTACCGGGGCCTACGAGCAGTACTTC. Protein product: CASSITGAYEQYF. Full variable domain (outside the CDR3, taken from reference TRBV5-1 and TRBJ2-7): KAGVTQTPRYLIKTRGQQVTLSCSPISGHRSVSWYQQTPGQGLQFLFEYFSETQRNKGNFPGRFSGRQFSNSRSEMNVSTLELGDSALYLCASSITGAYEQYFGPGTRLTVT.

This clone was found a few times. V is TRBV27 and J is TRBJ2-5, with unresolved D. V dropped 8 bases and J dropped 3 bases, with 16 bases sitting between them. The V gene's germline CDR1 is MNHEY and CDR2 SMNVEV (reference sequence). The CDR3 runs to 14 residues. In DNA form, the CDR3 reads TGTGCCAGCGGACCTCTGGACGGCGAAGAGACCCAGTACTTC. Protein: CASGPLDGEETQYF.

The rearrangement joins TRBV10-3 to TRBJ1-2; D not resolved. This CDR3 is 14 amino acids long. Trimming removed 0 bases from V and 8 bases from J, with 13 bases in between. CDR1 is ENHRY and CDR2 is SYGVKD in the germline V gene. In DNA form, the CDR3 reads TGTGCCATCAGTGAGTCCGCCGCCTATTTCGGCTACACCTTC. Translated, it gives CAISESAAYFGYTF.

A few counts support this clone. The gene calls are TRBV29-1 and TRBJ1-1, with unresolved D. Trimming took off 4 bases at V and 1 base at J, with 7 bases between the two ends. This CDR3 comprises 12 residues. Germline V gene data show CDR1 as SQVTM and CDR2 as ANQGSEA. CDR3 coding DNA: TGCAGCGTTGTTAGCGAGAACACTGAAGCTTTCTTT. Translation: CSVVSENTEAFF.

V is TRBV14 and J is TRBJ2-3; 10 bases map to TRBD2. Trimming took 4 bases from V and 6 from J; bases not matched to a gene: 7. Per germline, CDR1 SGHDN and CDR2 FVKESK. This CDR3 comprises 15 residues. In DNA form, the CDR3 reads TGTGCCAGCAGCCCCAGGACTAGCGGAGGGGATACGCAGTATTTT. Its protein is CASSPRTSGGDTQYF.

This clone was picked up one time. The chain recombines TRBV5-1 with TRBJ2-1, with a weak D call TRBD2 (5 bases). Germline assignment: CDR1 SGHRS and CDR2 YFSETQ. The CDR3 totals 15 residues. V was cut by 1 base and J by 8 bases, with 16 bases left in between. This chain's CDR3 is CASSLSPGAGDEQFF. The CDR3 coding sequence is TGCGCCAGCAGCTTGTCCCCGGGTGCGGGCGATGAGCAGTTCTTC. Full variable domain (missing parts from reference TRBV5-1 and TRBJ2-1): KAGVTQTPRYLIKTRGQQVTLSCSPISGHRSVSWYQQTPGQGLQFLFEYFSETQRNKGNFPGRFSGRQFSNSRSEMNVSTLELGDSALYLCASSLSPGAGDEQFFGPGTRLTVL.

In DNA form, the CDR3 reads TGCGCCAGCAGCCAAGGACGGCAGGGCGGAGAGACCCAGTACTTC. Its protein product is CASSQGRQGGETQYF. The J gene is TRBJ2-5, the V gene TRBV4-1; the D gene is possibly TRBD1 (5 bases). Trimming shortened V by 1 base and J by 4 bases, and 13 bases separated the two germline ends. This CDR3 region has 15 residues. Per germline, CDR1 MGHRA and CDR2 YSYEKL.

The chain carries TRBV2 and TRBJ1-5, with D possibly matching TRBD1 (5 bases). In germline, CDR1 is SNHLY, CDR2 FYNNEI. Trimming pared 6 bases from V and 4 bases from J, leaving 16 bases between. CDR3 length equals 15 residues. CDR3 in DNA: TGTGCCAGCAGCGCCCGGGACGTAGGAAATCAGCCCCAGCATTTT. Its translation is CASSARDVGNQPQHF.

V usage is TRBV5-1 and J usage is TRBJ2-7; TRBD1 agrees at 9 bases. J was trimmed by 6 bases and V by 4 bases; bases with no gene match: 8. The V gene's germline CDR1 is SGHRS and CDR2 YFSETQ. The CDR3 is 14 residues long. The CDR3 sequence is CASSTGTGFAEQYF. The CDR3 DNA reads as TGCGCCAGCAGCACCGGGACAGGGTTCGCCGAGCAGTACTTC.

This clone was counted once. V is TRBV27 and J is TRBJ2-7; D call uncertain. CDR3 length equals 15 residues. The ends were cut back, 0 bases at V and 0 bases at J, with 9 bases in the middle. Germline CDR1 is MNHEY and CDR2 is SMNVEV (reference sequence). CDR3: CASSLSGGISYEQYF. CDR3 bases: TGTGCCAGCAGTTTATCGGGCGGAATCTCCTACGAGCAGTACTTC.

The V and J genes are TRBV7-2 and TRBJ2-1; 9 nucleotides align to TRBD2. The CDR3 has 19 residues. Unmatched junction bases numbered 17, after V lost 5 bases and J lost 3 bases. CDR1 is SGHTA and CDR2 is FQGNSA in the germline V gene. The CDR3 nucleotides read TGTGCCAGCAGCCCAGGTCCCGCGGGAGGGCCGGAGGGCTACAATGAGCAGTTCTTC. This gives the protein CASSPGPAGGPEGYNEQFF.

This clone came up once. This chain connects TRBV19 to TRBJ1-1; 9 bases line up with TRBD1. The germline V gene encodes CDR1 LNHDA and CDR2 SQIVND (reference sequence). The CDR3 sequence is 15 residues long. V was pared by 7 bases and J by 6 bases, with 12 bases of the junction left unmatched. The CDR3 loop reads CASTSYGTGYAEAFF. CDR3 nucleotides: TGTGCCAGTACCAGTTATGGGACAGGGTATGCTGAAGCTTTCTTT.

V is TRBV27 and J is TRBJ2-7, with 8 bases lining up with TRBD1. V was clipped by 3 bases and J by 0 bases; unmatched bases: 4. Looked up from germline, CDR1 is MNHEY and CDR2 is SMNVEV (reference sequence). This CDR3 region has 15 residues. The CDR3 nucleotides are TGTGCCAGCAGTTTTCACAGGGGGAGCTCCTACGAGCAGTACTTC. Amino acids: CASSFHRGSSYEQYF.

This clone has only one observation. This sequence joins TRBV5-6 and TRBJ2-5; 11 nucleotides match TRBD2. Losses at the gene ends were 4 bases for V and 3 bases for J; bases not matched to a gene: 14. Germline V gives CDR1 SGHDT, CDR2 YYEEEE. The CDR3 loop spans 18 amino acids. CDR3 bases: TGTGCCAGCAGCCGGTCTCCAATAGCGGGGGGGCCGGAAGAGACCCAGTACTTC. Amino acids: CASSRSPIAGGPEETQYF.

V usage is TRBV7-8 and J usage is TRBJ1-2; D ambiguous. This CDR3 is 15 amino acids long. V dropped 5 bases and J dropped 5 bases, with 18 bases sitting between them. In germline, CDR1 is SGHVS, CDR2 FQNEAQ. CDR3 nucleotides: TGTGCCAGCAGCGTTTCGAGCACTCGGGCATATGGCTACACCTTC. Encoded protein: CASSVSSTRAYGYTF.

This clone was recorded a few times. The CDR3 region is CSVGTGLYEQYF. The DNA for the CDR3 is TGCAGCGTGGGGACAGGGCTCTACGAGCAGTACTTC. The chain links TRBV29-1 to TRBJ2-7; 9 bases map to TRBD1. Unmatched junction bases numbered 3, after V lost 6 bases and J lost 3 bases. The germline V gene has CDR1 SQVTM and CDR2 ANQGSEA. The CDR3 extends over 12 amino acids.

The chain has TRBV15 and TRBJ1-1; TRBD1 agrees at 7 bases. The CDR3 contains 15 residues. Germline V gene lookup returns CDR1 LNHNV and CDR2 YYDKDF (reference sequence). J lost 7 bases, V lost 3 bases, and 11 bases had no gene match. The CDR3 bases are TGTGCCACCAGCAGGGAACCAATACAGGGGAATGAAGCTTTCTTT. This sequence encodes CATSREPIQGNEAFF.

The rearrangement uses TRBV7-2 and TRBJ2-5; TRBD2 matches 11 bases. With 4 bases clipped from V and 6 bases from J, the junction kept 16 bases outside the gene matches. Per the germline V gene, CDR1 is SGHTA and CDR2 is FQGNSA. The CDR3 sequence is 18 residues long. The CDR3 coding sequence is TGTGCCAGCAGCTGGAATAGCGGGAGGGCCACGGTGTGGAAGACCCAGTACTTC. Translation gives CASSWNSGRATVWKTQYF.

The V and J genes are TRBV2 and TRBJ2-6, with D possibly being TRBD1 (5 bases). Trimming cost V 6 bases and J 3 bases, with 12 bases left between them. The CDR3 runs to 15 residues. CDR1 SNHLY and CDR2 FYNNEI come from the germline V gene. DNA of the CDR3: TGTGCCAGCAGGGACCCAGGGATTGGGGCCAACGTCCTGACTTTC. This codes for CASRDPGIGANVLTF.

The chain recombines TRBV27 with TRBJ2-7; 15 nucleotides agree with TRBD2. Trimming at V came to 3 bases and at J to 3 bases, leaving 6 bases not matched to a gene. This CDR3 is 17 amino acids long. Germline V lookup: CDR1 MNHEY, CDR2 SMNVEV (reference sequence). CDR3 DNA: TGTGCCAGCAGTTTTAGGACTAGCGGGAGGGCCATCTACGAGCAGTACTTC. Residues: CASSFRTSGRAIYEQYF.

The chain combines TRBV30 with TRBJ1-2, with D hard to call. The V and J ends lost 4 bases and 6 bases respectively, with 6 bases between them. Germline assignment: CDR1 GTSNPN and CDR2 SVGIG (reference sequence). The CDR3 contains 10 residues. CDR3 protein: CAWNENGYTF. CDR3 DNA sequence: TGTGCCTGGAACGAAAATGGCTACACCTTC.